The rows below give T cell receptor beta chains drawn from one sample of a study of T cells after yellow fever vaccination. TCRdb re-called the 5' RACE reads with MiXCR, one entry per CDR3 protein. Found here are over 150,000 distinct CDR3 sequences, 5.5% to 7.5% of them singletons; the top ten hold about 2.7%. The sequencing used CD4+ T cells sorted from PBMCs, collected on the day of the first yellow fever vaccination. The receptors derive from a man aged 18 to 30 who received the YFV17D yellow fever vaccine. The CDR3 runs from the conserved cysteine through the conserved F or W. Fields, in order: J gene, V gene, CDR3 protein.

TRBJ2-3,TRBV25-1,CASSESVSTDTQYF
TRBJ2-5,TRBV5-1,CASSSVADQETQYF
TRBJ2-3,TRBV5-4,CASSPGLAGGLTDTQYF
TRBJ2-3,TRBV7-2,CASSRAEGGTQYF
TRBJ2-1,TRBV11-3,CASSLGAAAYNEQFF
TRBJ1-3,TRBV12-3/TRBV12-4,CASSMGHPGRNTIYF
TRBJ1-5,TRBV25-1,CASSEHGGTQPQHF
TRBJ1-2,TRBV7-9,CASSFSGGNYGYTF
TRBJ2-3,TRBV11-2,CASSLGWGTDTQYF
TRBJ1-2,TRBV12-3/TRBV12-4,CASSSGRYYGYTF
TRBJ1-6,TRBV6-1,CASTVYRANSPLHF
TRBJ2-3,TRBV5-4,CASSLGTSDTQYF
TRBJ2-3,TRBV28,CASRRGGGTDTQYF
TRBJ2-5,TRBV20-1,CSATGLYQETQYF
TRBJ2-1,TRBV7-3,CASSLIAGGPSEQFF
TRBJ1-6,TRBV7-6,CASRFDRSFGTLHF
TRBJ1-1,TRBV4-3,CASSRSWTETGEAFF
TRBJ2-1,TRBV10-3,CAIKSGENNEQFF
TRBJ1-1,TRBV4-3,CASSSFQGAEAFF
TRBJ2-7,TRBV6-2/TRBV6-3,CASSYPRDSYEQYF
TRBJ1-2,TRBV24-1,CATSGAGQGDYGYTF
TRBJ2-2,TRBV5-1,CASSFSGRGELFF
TRBJ2-3,TRBV5-1,CASTPLPGAADTQYF